These 15 T cell receptor beta chains originate from one sample sequenced in a study of shared clonotypes between healthy human individuals. Sequencing used immunoSEQ multiplex PCR; TCRdb keeps in-frame clones, though not all of them. The sample includes about 580,000 clones, about 98% seen only once; the top ten take 0.25% to 0.35%. CD45RO-negative CD8 cells positively selected for CCR7 made up the naive population, which excluded terminally differentiated effector memory CD45RA+ cells. Material: naive CD8+ T cells sorted from blood. These receptors were obtained from a man under 40 in good health.

The rearrangement joins TRBV5-1 to TRBJ2-7; 12 nucleotides agree with TRBD2. V was pared by 0 bases and J by 4 bases, with 11 bases of the junction left unmatched. Looked up from germline, CDR1 is SGHRS and CDR2 is YFSETQ. The CDR3 has 18 amino acids. For the CDR3, the DNA is TGCGCCAGCAGCTTGGAGTCTGGGCTAGCGGGAGGGAGGTACGAGCAGTACTTC. It codes for CASSLESGLAGGRYEQYF.

The V call is TRBV4-1, the J call TRBJ2-2; D gene uncertain. The V gene lost 0 bases and the J gene lost 4 bases, with 12 bases spanning the gap. Per the germline V gene, CDR1 is MGHRA and CDR2 is YSYEKL. The CDR3 spans 16 residues. CDR3 DNA sequence: TGCGCCAGCAGCCAAGAGGGTCTTGGTGCCACCGGGGAGCTGTTTTTT. Protein sequence: CASSQEGLGATGELFF.

The V gene is TRBV5-6, the J gene TRBJ2-1; 8 bases fit TRBD2. CDR3 length: 15 amino acids. V lost 7 bases to trimming and J lost 9 bases; unmatched junction nucleotides: 15. Germline CDR1 reads SGHDT; CDR2 reads YYEEEE. The CDR3 nucleotides are TGTGCCAGCTCCCCCGAAAAGCGGGAGCTTCGTGAGCAGTTCTTC. Its protein product is CASSPEKRELREQFF. Variable domain in full (rest from reference TRBV5-6 and TRBJ2-1): DAGVTQSPTHLIKTRGQQVTLRCSPKSGHDTVSWYQQALGQGPQFIFQYYEEEERQRGNFPDRFSGHQFPNYSSELNVNALLLGDSALYLCASSPEKRELREQFFGPGTRLTVL.

The chain links TRBV2 to TRBJ2-1, with TRBD2 as a possible D gene (6 bases). V was pared by 6 bases and J by 1 base, with 7 bases between. CDR1 and CDR2 from the germline V gene are SNHLY and FYNNEI. The CDR3 is 13 residues long. CDR3 sequence (DNA): TGTGCCAGCAGGGGGAGGTCCTACAATGAGCAGTTCTTC. Protein sequence: CASRGRSYNEQFF.

This chain uses TRBV10-3 with TRBJ2-5; TRBD1 matches 9 bases. CDR1 and CDR2 from the germline V gene are ENHRY and SYGVKD. With 4 bases clipped from V and 2 bases from J, the junction kept 2 bases outside the gene matches. The CDR3 covers 14 residues. The CDR3 DNA reads as TGTGCCATCAGTGCACAGGGGGCTCAAGAGACCCAGTACTTC. Encoded protein: CAISAQGAQETQYF.

The chain carries TRBV6-1 and TRBJ1-2; the D gene is possibly TRBD1 (5 bases). Trimming took 0 bases from V and 4 from J, leaving 24 bases between them. The CDR3 is made up of 19 amino acids. Germline assignment: CDR1 MNHNS and CDR2 SASEGT. The CDR3 DNA reads TGTGCCAGCAGTGAAGCGATTCTACCAAAGTCGACGGACACCTATGGCTACACCTTC. This translates into CASSEAILPKSTDTYGYTF.

V and J are TRBV6-5 and TRBJ1-1; no clear D gene. This CDR3 region has 15 residues. V lost 0 bases and J 8 bases, leaving 16 bases between the germline ends. Germline CDR1 and CDR2: MNHEY and SVGAGI. The CDR3 DNA reads as TGTGCCAGCAGTTACTCGAGCGTGGTAGGCGCCGAAGCTTTCTTT. It yields the protein CASSYSSVVGAEAFF.

This chain uses TRBV5-5 with TRBJ2-1; D may be TRBD1 or TRBD2 (5 bases each). V gave up 6 bases and J gave up 4 bases, with 20 bases separating them. CDR3 length: 16 residues. Germline lookup yields CDR1 SGHKS and CDR2 YYEKEE (reference sequence). The CDR3 bases are TGTGCCAGCAAGGCCCCAGGGCTAGCCCCGTACAATGAGCAGTTCTTC. Translation: CASKAPGLAPYNEQFF.

The V call is TRBV25-1, the J call TRBJ2-1; D is perhaps TRBD1 (6 bases). The CDR3 is 14 residues long. Looked up from germline, CDR1 is MGHDK and CDR2 is SYGVNS. V was shortened by 7 bases and J by 6 bases, with 16 bases between the two germline ends. CDR3 DNA sequence: TGTGCCAGCAATACAGGGTACGGGCCCAATGAGCAGTTCTTC. This gives the protein CASNTGYGPNEQFF. The complete variable domain, with remaining parts taken from reference TRBV25-1 and TRBJ2-1, reads EADIYQTPRYLVIGTGKKITLECSQTMGHDKMYWYQQDPGMELHLIHYSYGVNSTEKGDLSSESTVSRIRTEHFPLTLESARPSHTSQYLCASNTGYGPNEQFFGPGTRLTVL.

The rearrangement links TRBV7-9 to TRBJ2-7; D is tentatively TRBD1 or TRBD2 (6 bases each). The CDR3 is 14 amino acids. Germline-derived CDR1 and CDR2 are SEHNR and FQNEAQ (reference sequence). V lost 0 bases, J lost 6 bases, and 12 bases lay in between. The CDR3: CASSLALGGLEQYF. CDR3 coding DNA: TGTGCCAGCAGCTTAGCGCTAGGGGGGCTCGAGCAGTACTTC.

Here the CDR3 DNA reads TGTGCCAGCAGCCAAGTCCCCACGATGACGGGAGGGCAAGAGCAGTACTTC. Translated, it gives CASSQVPTMTGGQEQYF. The chain combines TRBV14 with TRBJ2-7; 8 bases agree with TRBD2. Per germline, CDR1 SGHDN and CDR2 FVKESK. Losses at the gene ends were 1 base for V and 7 bases for J; bases not matched to a gene: 15. The length of the CDR3 is 17 residues. Together with reference TRBV14 and TRBJ2-7, the CDR3 gives the full variable domain: EAGVTQFPSHSVIEKGQTVTLRCDPISGHDNLYWYRRVMGKEIKFLLHFVKESKQDESGMPNNRFLAERTGGTYSTLKVQPAELEDSGVYFCASSQVPTMTGGQEQYFGPGTRLTVT.

V is TRBV7-9 and J is TRBJ2-1; tentatively, D is TRBD1 (5 bases). The germline gives CDR1 SEHNR, CDR2 FQNEAQ (reference sequence). CDR3 length: 15 amino acids. Trimming removed 5 bases from V and 9 bases from J, with 20 bases in between. The CDR3 coding sequence is TGTGCCAGCAGCGTTTCCTTCACAGGTCTTATTGAGCAGTTCTTC. Residues: CASSVSFTGLIEQFF. The full variable domain, rest sourced from reference TRBV7-9 and TRBJ2-1, is DTGVSQNPRHKITKRGQNVTFRCDPISEHNRLYWYRQTLGQGPEFLTYFQNEAQLEKSRLLSDRFSAERPKGSFSTLEIQRTEQGDSAMYLCASSVSFTGLIEQFFGPGTRLTVL.

The chain combines TRBV7-9 with TRBJ2-3, with TRBD2 identical over 9 bases. V lost 1 base to trimming and J lost 7 bases; unmatched junction nucleotides: 9. Germline lookup yields CDR1 SEHNR and CDR2 FQNEAQ (reference sequence). CDR3 length: 16 amino acids. CDR3 in DNA: TGTGCCAGCAGCTTAGGTGGCGGGAGGGCCATGAATACGCAGTATTTT. Its protein product is CASSLGGGRAMNTQYF.

The genes are TRBV6-5 and TRBJ1-2, with 7 nucleotides matching TRBD1. Germline CDR1 MNHEY, CDR2 SVGAGI. The CDR3 loop spans 12 amino acids. V lost 6 bases, J lost 7 bases, and 5 bases stayed unmatched. The CDR3 nucleotides are TGTGCCAGCAGCTTTCCAGGGGGTGGCTACACCTTC. Amino acid sequence: CASSFPGGGYTF.

This chain connects TRBV7-2 to TRBJ2-2; D is possibly TRBD1 (6 bases). This CDR3 is 15 amino acids long. Trimming took off 1 base at V and 6 bases at J, with 12 bases between the two ends. In germline, CDR1 is SGHTA, CDR2 FQGNSA. The CDR3 coding sequence is TGTGCCAGCAGCTTAGGGGGGCGTAACCCCGGGGAGCTGTTTTTT. Residues: CASSLGGRNPGELFF. The variable domain in full, with the rest retrieved from reference TRBV7-2 and TRBJ2-2, is GAGVSQSPSNKVTEKGKDVELRCDPISGHTALYWYRQSLGQGLEFLIYFQGNSAPDKSGLPSDRFSAERTGGSVSTLTIQRTQQEDSAVYLCASSLGGRNPGELFFGEGSRLTVL.